This TCR beta chain is from a study of blood T cell repertoires in COVID-19. Background on the study: The United States, Italy and Spain provided the acute and convalescent COVID-19 samples. The analysed material was cDNA or gDNA that came from T cells, B-cell-depleted T cells, or PBMCs.

As processed by the authors: Estimation of nucleated cell counts relied on the amplification of reference gene primers. Clones were sequenced by immunoSEQ multiplex PCR, and TCRdb holds only the in-frame ones, with some missing. V and J calls plus clone size are reproduced from that table; the DNA served to infer D and trimming. The sample has about 53,000 clones, 86% seen once. The CDR3 loop spans 14 amino acids. The V end was cut by 3 bases, the J end by 1 base, with 9 bases between. The germline CDR1 and CDR2 sequences are KGHSH and LQKENI. This clonotype originated in a man of 80 years or more with acute or convalescent COVID-19. The sequencing input was peripheral blood. V gene TRBV18 combines with J gene TRBJ1-1; D gene uncertain. CDR3 sequence reads: CASSPLGRNTEAFF. The CDR3 DNA follows: TGTGCCAGCTCACCGCTCGGGAGGAACACTGAAGCTTTCTTT.